This T cell receptor beta chain originates from a study of cytomegalovirus exposure and HLA in healthy donors listed by TCRdb under 2017. The study in broad terms: In an earlier analysis of roughly 590 of the donors, around 290 Gb of sequence data and 90 million to 120 million unique TCR beta sequences from 150 million to 200 million T cells were reported. The later analysis used no new phenotypic data to find candidate immune exposures, relying instead on TCR beta sequences and their occurrence across donors. In a later analysis, previously published TCR beta repertoires from about 670 donors were re-analyzed and high-resolution HLA genotyping was added so that TCR occurrence patterns could be studied. The T cell repertoires of around 670 subjects were profiled by immunosequencing and related to cytomegalovirus serostatus. The number of typed donors differed by locus: about 620-630 for A, B, C, DRB1 and DQB1; 500 to 550 for DQA1; 606 for DPA1; and roughly 490 for DPB1. Across 398 genotyped donors of the cohort, an average of roughly 200,000 unique TCR beta nucleotide sequences per donor were sequenced, and approximately 17% of those sequences were non-productive. HLA typing included class I and class II loci at four-digit resolution. To predict cytomegalovirus infection status, the study combined high-throughput TCR immunosequencing, statistical association of individual TCRs with disease status, and machine learning. An earlier analysis of some 500 of the donors used high-throughput TCR beta sequencing to judge whether each TCR beta V gene segment behaved as functional or pseudogenic. Besides the first cohort of roughly 660 subjects, a separate validation cohort made up of some 110 different subjects was used. A later genetic analysis took genome-wide SNP genotypes for about 60% of the roughly 670 donors and used that subset as a discovery cohort. Of the roughly 390 genotyped donors, 81% fell in the genetic ancestry cluster associated with self-reported Caucasian donors. Donor age, sex, ethnicity and CMV serostatus were compiled together with the repertoire data. Because of strong linkage in the cohort, roughly five DR-DQ haplotypes were treated as single units for association and clustering. An early release covering over 500 HLA-typed donors comprised roughly 300 gigabases of sequencing data and about 90 million unique TCR sequences. The study aimed to test whether signatures of past pathogen exposure could be identified by cataloging public T cell receptors. Every discovery cohort repertoire had been produced on one sequencing platform.

A note on this clone: Its antigen remains unidentified. There are no base qualities to consult, and no much larger clone falls within one base.

Preparation of the library involved the immunoSEQ multiplex PCR assay. The multiplex PCR relied on a mix of 60 forward primers for TCR Vbeta segments and 13 reverse primers for TCR Jbeta segments. A multiplex PCR assay on genomic DNA amplified the CDR3 region of rearranged TCR beta genes. On the Illumina HiSeq System, the amplified TCR beta libraries were sequenced as 87-base-pair reads. On the study's bioinformatics: In a later analysis, tens of millions of unique TCR beta chains were counted across the roughly 700 repertoires, and approximately 11 million of these chains were shared by at least two donors. Raw reads were error-corrected and collapsed into unique sequences with a nearest-neighbor algorithm that merged closely related sequences to remove PCR and sequencing errors. Alignment of CDR3 sequences to IMGT reference sequences was used to assign V, D and J gene segments. Each retained sequence needed at least a six-nucleotide match to both a V gene segment and a J gene segment. A rearrangement was called productive if the CDR3 had no stop codons and remained in frame with V and J, and every other rearrangement was called non-productive. CDR3 was defined by IMGT convention, running from the second conserved V-encoded cysteine to the conserved J-encoded phenylalanine. In an earlier analysis of around 570 of the donors, sequences lacking an unambiguous match to a single V gene segment were excluded. In an earlier analysis of approximately 610 of the donors, V segments were called functional above 56.7% productive rearrangements and were called segregating when the between-donor standard deviation exceeded 5%. A statistical classification framework was developed to diagnose cytomegalovirus status using the catalog of TCR beta chain sequences. In a later analysis, V and J genes were assigned by comparing TCR nucleotide sequences against IMGT/GENE-DB human TR gene sequences. A later analysis assigned CDR3 sequences and most-parsimonious VDJ recombination scenarios with the TCRdist pipeline. A later analysis defined each TCR beta chain by its CDR3 amino acid sequence plus V-gene family, and excluded reads lacking a unique V-gene family. A later analysis removed several hundred highly shared, low-generation-probability nucleotide sequences to deal with suspected cross-contamination and a sequencing artifact. In a later analysis, a clonal expansion index for each public chain was calculated from normalized within-repertoire ranks of inferred template counts. Generation probabilities in a later analysis came from a VDJ recombination model fitted to out-of-frame rearrangements, and those results were checked against IGoR. A later analysis scored TCR-TCR, TCR-HLA and TCR-CMV co-occurrence with hypergeometric tests, applying a repertoire-size bias correction to TCR pairs. To estimate false discovery rates, a later analysis permuted the HLA or CMV assignments 20 times. A later analysis grouped co-occurring TCRs with DBSCAN, adding TCRdist sequence similarity when clustering within HLA-allele-positive subsets. Repertoires with fewer than 30,000 or more than 120,000 public chains, plus five repertoires with anomalous nucleotide sharing, were excluded from co-occurrence clustering. Sourced from immuneACCESS, this table was stored by TCRdb with only in-frame sequences that have V and J called. A share of the clones is absent; for the studies checked, an unresolved V gene accounts for under half, and the remainder has no known explanation. The DNA was the basis for D and trimming; V, J and clone size are from that table. This sample gives more than 110,000 clones in total; roughly three quarters of them show up just once. The ten largest clones capture 1.5% to 2% of the sample.

Summary of the overall study and its limitations: A later genetic analysis associated a missense DCLRE1C variant with V-gene and J-gene trimming of TCR beta chains, and an independent cohort replicated the association. Compared with equally common non-associated chains, HLA-associated TCR beta chains in a later analysis were more clonally expanded and had lower generation probabilities. An earlier analysis of approximately 590 of the donors showed that most TCR beta V segments appeared in productive rearrangements either about 87% or about 30% of the time, which broadly matched IMGT annotations. A later analysis found that TCR association rates varied across HLA loci, with DRB1 alleles showing the most associated TCRs and HLA-C alleles the fewest. A cluster of highly shared sequence variants was judged likely to represent a technical artifact of the sequencing pipeline. Cytomegalovirus status was reported to be diagnosed by the classifier with high specificity and sensitivity in both the original and validation cohorts. While some public TCRs were present in many individuals, most TCR sequences turned up only very rarely across donors. When HLA alleles, especially DR and DQ, strongly co-occurred, attributing TCR associations to individual alleles was difficult. Only TCR beta chains were sequenced in this cohort, and the absence of alpha or paired-chain data limited detectable features. Most CMV-associated TCR beta chains appeared to be HLA-restricted in a later analysis, and the HLA associations seemed to be driven largely by CMV exposure. For the cohort, immune exposure information was limited to CMV serostatus. Three of the identified cytomegalovirus-associated TCR beta chains were confirmed in vitro to be specific for cytomegalovirus antigens. Because counts were too low, 15 to 20 rarely observed V segments, including chromosome 9 orphons, were excluded from the earlier analysis of a few hundred of the donors. The authors suggested that the approach could potentially be extended to other disease states and immunological phenotypes. Presence/absence analyses assumed roughly uniform sequencing depth across donors, an assumption that may not hold. A total of 150 to 200 TCR beta chains were listed by the study as associated with cytomegalovirus. A further reported finding was that TCR beta sequences accurately predicted the HLA-A and HLA-B alleles for most subjects in the first cohort. A later analysis associated 16,951 TCR beta sequences with specific HLA alleles at a false discovery rate of 0.05. In a later genetic analysis, fewer N-insertions in productive TCRs were reported among donors in an Asian-associated ancestry cluster than the approximately 710-donor mean. Several of the top co-occurrence clusters appeared to be linked to parvovirus B19, influenza, CMV and Epstein-Barr virus, according to a later analysis. Linkage disequilibrium might explain the correlated functional status among segregating V segments, but an unknown experimental factor could not be ruled out. Because HLA typing was missing for some donors at each locus, association tests included only the typed subset.

The cohort consisted of 666 healthy bone marrow donors. All cohort members were sampled while nominally healthy, although unrecorded immune exposures were likely present. The donor tested CMV seronegative, placing the donor among the roughly 400 seronegative members of the cohort. A peripheral blood sample was collected from each donor, and TCR beta sequencing was performed on peripheral blood mononuclear cells. The Qiagen DNeasy Blood Extraction Kit was used to extract genomic DNA from the blood cell samples. The TCR was taken from a woman in her thirties in good health and CMV-seronegative. The sample comprised PBMCs.

Here the CDR3 is given as CAWSVQGGPSYEQYF. The nucleotides are TGTGCCTGGAGTGTACAGGGGGGCCCCTCCTACGAGCAGTACTTC. Here the chain combines TRBV30 and TRBJ2-7, with 8 central nucleotides matching TRBD1. Measured from the cysteine to the phenylalanine, the CDR3 is 15 residues long. Only the CDR3 DNA is retained, 45 bases long and in frame from the first base. As encoded in the germline V gene (reference sequence), CDR1 is GTSNPN while CDR2 is SVGIG. The germline V and J ends show losses of 0 bases and 0 bases respectively, and no gene match explains 4 bases of the junction.